Each of the 26 T cell receptor beta chains below was sequenced from the same sample in a study of shared clonotypes between healthy human individuals. Method: immunoSEQ multiplex PCR; TCRdb's copy keeps in-frame clones and lacks some. The sample lists around 2.1 million clones, almost 96% seen once, with around 0.13% in the top ten. Sample: naive CD4+ T cells sorted from blood. Indicated subset: CD45RA+ positively selected. These receptors were taken from a man aged 18-30 years in good health.

The chain links TRBV5-1 to TRBJ2-5, with TRBD2 identical over 8 bases. Trimming removed 4 bases from V and 4 bases from J; junction bases left unmatched: 15. The CDR3 totals 17 residues. Per germline, CDR1 SGHRS and CDR2 YFSETQ. CDR3 loop: CASSMGSWGLVPETQYF. The CDR3, as DNA: TGCGCCAGCAGCATGGGGAGTTGGGGACTAGTCCCAGAGACCCAGTACTTC.

This clone was detected only once. The chain uses TRBV19 and TRBJ2-4; D is unresolved. The germline V gene has CDR1 LNHDA and CDR2 SQIVND (reference sequence). The CDR3 runs to 15 residues. The V and J ends lost 5 bases and 0 bases respectively, with 11 bases between them. The CDR3 DNA follows: TGTGCCAGTAGTCCTACAGTCCTAGCCAAAAACATTCAGTACTTC. Amino acid sequence: CASSPTVLAKNIQYF.

The CDR3 sequence: CASTKRRGRNEQFF. CDR3 nucleotides: TGTGCCAGCACCAAACGTCGCGGGAGGAATGAGCAGTTCTTC. This rearrangement joins TRBV7-2 to TRBJ2-1; 8 bases are shared with TRBD2. J gave up 7 bases and V 7 bases, and 9 bases lay outside the gene matches. The CDR3 runs to 14 residues. CDR1 is SGHTA and CDR2 is FQGNSA in the germline V gene.

The J gene is TRBJ1-6, the V gene TRBV23-1; D remains unclear. TRBV23-1 is assigned to the ORF class and has an uncertain function. Trimming left V 0 bases short and J 5 bases short, with 14 bases between. The CDR3 covers 17 residues. The CDR3 loop reads CASSQSMARRNNSPLHF. The CDR3, as DNA: TGCGCCAGCAGTCAATCAATGGCCCGAAGGAATAATTCACCCCTCCACTTT.

J is TRBJ2-1 and V is TRBV7-2; tentative D call: TRBD1 (7 bases). The CDR3 totals 15 residues. V was pared by 5 bases and J by 7 bases, with 18 bases between. Looked up from germline, CDR1 is SGHTA and CDR2 is FQGNSA. The DNA for the CDR3 is TGTGCCAGCAGCCCACACAGGGGAGGTCGGAATGAGCAGTTCTTC. This translates into CASSPHRGGRNEQFF.

J is TRBJ2-2 and V is TRBV4-1; 9 bases agree with TRBD1. With 4 bases clipped from V and 4 bases from J, the junction kept 4 bases outside the gene matches. Germline assignment: CDR1 MGHRA and CDR2 YSYEKL. The CDR3 spans 15 residues. The CDR3 DNA reads TGCGCCAGCAGCCTCGGGACAGGGACCACCGGGGAGCTGTTTTTT. Amino acids: CASSLGTGTTGELFF.

The V and J genes are TRBV7-9 and TRBJ2-7; the D call may be TRBD1 or TRBD2 (5 bases each). V lost 3 bases and J lost 12, with 15 bases in between. Germline V gene sequence: CDR1 SEHNR, CDR2 FQNEAQ (reference sequence). The CDR3 runs 12 residues. For the CDR3, the DNA is TGTGCCAGCAGCTTTGTGAGGACTGGGGGGTACTTC. Protein: CASSFVRTGGYF.

The chain links TRBV30 to TRBJ1-6; D gene ambiguous. Trimming removed 0 bases at V and 4 bases at J, with 7 bases between. Germline-derived CDR1 and CDR2 are GTSNPN and SVGIG (reference sequence). This CDR3 spans 14 amino acids. Written as DNA, the CDR3 is TGTGCCTGGAGTGTCGACGTGTATAATTCACCCCTCCACTTT. It encodes CAWSVDVYNSPLHF.

The table lists this clone with a few counts. This chain links TRBV5-6 with TRBJ1-1, with TRBD1 matching 8 bases. In germline, CDR1 is SGHDT, CDR2 YYEEEE. The CDR3 extends over 15 amino acids. V lost 0 bases to trimming and J lost 5 bases; unmatched junction nucleotides: 6. CDR3 in DNA: TGTGCCAGCAGCTTGGCGTCAGGGGGCAGGACTGAAGCTTTCTTT. It translates to CASSLASGGRTEAFF.

The rearrangement joins TRBV5-1 to TRBJ2-3, with 14 bases fitting TRBD2. This CDR3 is built from 19 residues. V dropped 4 bases and J dropped 0; count of bases not matched to a gene: 10. CDR1 and CDR2 (germline): SGHRS, YFSETQ. CDR3 bases: TGCGCCAGCAGCGTCTCCTTAGGGACTAGCGGGGGTAGCACAGATACGCAGTATTTT. Encoded protein: CASSVSLGTSGGSTDTQYF.

This chain connects TRBV7-2 to TRBJ2-1; TRBD2 matches 9 bases. J gave up 4 bases and V 5 bases, and 6 bases lay outside the gene matches. The CDR3 is 15 residues long. Per the germline V gene, CDR1 is SGHTA and CDR2 is FQGNSA. The DNA of the CDR3 is TGTGCCAGCAGCACAGGACTAGCGAGGTACAATGAGCAGTTCTTC. Translated: CASSTGLARYNEQFF.

In regard to this clone: Other DNA sequences in this specimen translate into the identical CDR3. This sequence joins TRBV27 and TRBJ1-2, with D perhaps matching TRBD1 (5 bases). Per the germline V gene, CDR1 is MNHEY and CDR2 is SMNVEV (reference sequence). V gave up 3 bases and J gave up 5 bases, with 10 bases separating them. There are 13 residues in the CDR3. This CDR3 reads CASSFRGGYGYTF. The CDR3 bases are TGTGCCAGCAGTTTTAGGGGCGGGTATGGCTACACCTTC.

The V and J genes are TRBV30 and TRBJ2-3; D is ambiguous. Looked up from germline, CDR1 is GTSNPN and CDR2 is SVGIG (reference sequence). Trimming left V 0 bases short and J 5 bases short, with 3 bases between. This CDR3 has 11 amino acids. CDR3 nucleotide sequence: TGTGCCTGGAGTGTACAAGATACGCAGTATTTT. It translates to CAWSVQDTQYF.

The J gene is TRBJ2-3, the V gene TRBV13; 14 nucleotides line up with TRBD2. This CDR3 has 15 residues. J gave up 5 bases and V 4 bases, and 2 bases lay outside the gene matches. Germline V gene data show CDR1 as PRHDT and CDR2 as FYEKMQ (reference sequence). The CDR3 sequence is CASSSTSGRVDTQYF. The CDR3 DNA is TGTGCCAGCAGCTCGACTAGCGGGAGGGTAGATACGCAGTATTTT.

This clone was seen a single time. The chain has TRBV25-1 and TRBJ2-1; 9 bases are a match to TRBD2. This CDR3 contains 17 residues. The germline CDR1 and CDR2 sequences are MGHDK and SYGVNS. The trim removed 3 bases at V and 2 bases at J, leaving 8 bases unmatched. Here the CDR3 reads CASSDYLLAGAYNEQFF. The CDR3 region has the DNA TGTGCCAGCAGTGACTATTTACTAGCGGGCGCCTACAATGAGCAGTTCTTC.

The chain recombines TRBV11-2 with TRBJ2-5; 11 bases are shared with TRBD2. The V gene's germline CDR1 is SGHAT and CDR2 FQNNGV. The CDR3 sequence is 15 residues long. V shed 1 base and J 5 bases; nucleotides not matched to a gene: 3. CDR3 sequence (DNA): TGTGCCAGCAGCTTAGCGGGACTAGCGGAGGAGACCCAGTACTTC. This codes for CASSLAGLAEETQYF.

J is TRBJ2-2 and V is TRBV9, with unresolved D. This CDR3 contains 16 residues. Germline V gene lookup returns CDR1 SGDLS and CDR2 YYNGEE. Trimming removed 0 bases from V and 1 base from J, with 10 bases in between. CDR3 sequence reads: CASSVAGIQNTGELFF. Here the CDR3 DNA reads TGTGCCAGCAGCGTAGCGGGTATCCAGAACACCGGGGAGCTGTTTTTT.

About this clone: Other DNA sequences in this sample translate to the same CDR3. The rearrangement links TRBV5-6 to TRBJ2-7; D unresolved. CDR1 is SGHDT and CDR2 is YYEEEE in the germline V gene. V shed 0 bases and J shed 0 bases, with 4 bases lying between them. The CDR3 extends over 13 amino acids. CDR3 region: CASSLGFSYEQYF. In DNA, the CDR3 is TGTGCCAGCAGCTTGGGGTTCTCCTACGAGCAGTACTTC.

The rearrangement joins TRBV2 to TRBJ1-4; D uncertain. Germline CDR1 and CDR2: SNHLY and FYNNEI. Trimming left V 5 bases short and J 3 bases short, with 13 bases between. This CDR3 has 15 residues. The CDR3 loop is CASSRNREANEKLFF. The CDR3, as DNA: TGTGCCAGCAGTCGGAACCGGGAAGCTAATGAAAAACTGTTTTTT.

As to this clone: The identical CDR3 is also encoded by other nucleotide sequences in the sample. V is TRBV5-1 and J is TRBJ2-7, with 9 bases that match TRBD1. The CDR3 contains 14 residues. The germline CDR1 and CDR2 sequences are SGHRS and YFSETQ. The V gene end was trimmed by 3 bases and the J gene end by 3 bases; junction bases not matched to a gene: 4. The CDR3 spells CASSSTGGSYEQYF. The CDR3 DNA follows: TGCGCCAGCAGCTCGACAGGGGGGAGCTACGAGCAGTACTTC. Complete variable domain (other parts from reference TRBV5-1 and TRBJ2-7): KAGVTQTPRYLIKTRGQQVTLSCSPISGHRSVSWYQQTPGQGLQFLFEYFSETQRNKGNFPGRFSGRQFSNSRSEMNVSTLELGDSALYLCASSSTGGSYEQYFGPGTRLTVT.

The chain carries TRBV7-2 and TRBJ2-7, with 7 nucleotides matching TRBD2. The V gene's germline CDR1 is SGHTA and CDR2 FQGNSA. The V segment lost 5 bases and the J segment 7 bases; nucleotides outside the gene matches: 8. The CDR3 covers 13 residues. CDR3 protein: CASSPGGGMEQYF. CDR3 DNA sequence: TGTGCCAGCAGCCCCGGCGGGGGAATGGAGCAGTACTTC.

V gene TRBV19 combines with J gene TRBJ1-6; D is undetermined. The V gene's germline CDR1 is LNHDA and CDR2 SQIVND (reference sequence). The V end was cut by 4 bases, the J end by 5 bases, with 9 bases between. The CDR3 covers 14 residues. CDR3 loop: CASSKTQDNSPLHF. CDR3 nucleotide sequence: TGTGCCAGTAGTAAAACACAAGATAATTCACCCCTCCACTTT.

This chain links TRBV5-4 with TRBJ1-4; D not certain. Deletions cut 2 bases from V and 0 bases from J, with 8 bases between. The germline CDR1 and CDR2 sequences are SGHNT and YYREEE (reference sequence). The CDR3 has 15 residues. CDR3 bases: TGTGCCAGCAGCTTAAACCCAGCAACTAATGAAAAACTGTTTTTT. Translating it yields CASSLNPATNEKLFF.

V gene TRBV18 combines with J gene TRBJ2-5; the match to TRBD2 covers 9 bases. This CDR3 region has 15 residues. The trim removed 5 bases at V and 4 bases at J, leaving 8 bases unmatched. Germline V lookup: CDR1 KGHSH, CDR2 LQKENI. The CDR3 DNA sequence: TGTGCCAGCTCATCGATAGCGGGAGAGGCAGAGACCCAGTACTTC. This encodes CASSSIAGEAETQYF.

The rearrangement joins TRBV2 to TRBJ2-1; the match to TRBD1 covers 7 bases. Germline CDR1 is SNHLY and CDR2 is FYNNEI. There are 15 residues in the CDR3. The J segment lost 0 bases and the V segment lost 8 bases, leaving 7 bases of the junction unmatched. The CDR3 DNA reads as TGTGCCAGCCGCACAGGGGAGAGCTCCTACAATGAGCAGTTCTTC. Translated, it gives CASRTGESSYNEQFF.

This chain joins TRBV11-2 and TRBJ2-7; 7 nucleotides align to TRBD1. The CDR3 is made up of 15 amino acids. CDR1 and CDR2 from the germline V gene are SGHAT and FQNNGV. Losses at the gene ends were 1 base for V and 7 bases for J; bases not matched to a gene: 10. The CDR3 protein is CASSLVGQELMEQYF. The CDR3 DNA is TGTGCCAGCAGCTTAGTTGGACAGGAGCTCATGGAGCAGTACTTC.